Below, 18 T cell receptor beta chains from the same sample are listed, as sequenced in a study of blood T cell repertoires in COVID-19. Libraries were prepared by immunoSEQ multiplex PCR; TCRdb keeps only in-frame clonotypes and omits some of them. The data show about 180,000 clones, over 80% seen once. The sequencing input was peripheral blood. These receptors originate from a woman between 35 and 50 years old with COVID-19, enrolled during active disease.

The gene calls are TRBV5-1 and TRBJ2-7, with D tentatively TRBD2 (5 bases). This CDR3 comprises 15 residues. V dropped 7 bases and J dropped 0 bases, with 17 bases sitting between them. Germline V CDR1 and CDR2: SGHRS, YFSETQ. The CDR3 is CASFPGSPSSYEQYF. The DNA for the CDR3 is TGCGCCAGCTTCCCGGGATCACCTAGCTCCTACGAGCAGTACTTC.

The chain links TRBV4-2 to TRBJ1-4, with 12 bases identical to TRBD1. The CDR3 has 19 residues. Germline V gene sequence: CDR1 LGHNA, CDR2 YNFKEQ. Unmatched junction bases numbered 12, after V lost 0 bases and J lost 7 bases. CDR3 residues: CASSQDVPGQGASGEKLFF. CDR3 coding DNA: TGTGCCAGCAGCCAAGATGTCCCGGGACAGGGGGCGAGCGGTGAAAAACTGTTTTTT.

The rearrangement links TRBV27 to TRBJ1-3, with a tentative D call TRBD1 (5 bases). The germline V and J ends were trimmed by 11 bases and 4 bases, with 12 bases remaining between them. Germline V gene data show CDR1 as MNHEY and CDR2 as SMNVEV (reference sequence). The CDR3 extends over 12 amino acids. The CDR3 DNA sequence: TGTGCCGCGGGGCAGGCCGGAAACACCATATATTTT. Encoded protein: CAAGQAGNTIYF.

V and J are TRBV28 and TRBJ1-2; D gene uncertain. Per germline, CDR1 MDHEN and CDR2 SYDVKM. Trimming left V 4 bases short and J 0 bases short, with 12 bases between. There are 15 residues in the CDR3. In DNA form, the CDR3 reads TGTGCCAGCAGTTCGCGAGCCGGGACTAACTATGGCTACACCTTC. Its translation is CASSSRAGTNYGYTF.

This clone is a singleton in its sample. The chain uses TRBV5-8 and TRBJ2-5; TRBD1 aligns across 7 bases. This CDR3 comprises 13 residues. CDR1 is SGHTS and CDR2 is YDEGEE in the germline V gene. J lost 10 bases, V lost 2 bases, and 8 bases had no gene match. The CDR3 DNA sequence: TGTGCCAGCAGCTTCCGGGACAGAAGGGACCAGTACTTC. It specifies CASSFRDRRDQYF.

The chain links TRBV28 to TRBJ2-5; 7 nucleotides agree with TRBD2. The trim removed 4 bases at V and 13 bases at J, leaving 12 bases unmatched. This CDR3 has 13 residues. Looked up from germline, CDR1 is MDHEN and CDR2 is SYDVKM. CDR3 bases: TGTGCCAGCAGTTCGAATCCTCCGGGACTACTGTACTTC. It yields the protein CASSSNPPGLLYF. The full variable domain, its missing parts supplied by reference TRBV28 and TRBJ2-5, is DVKVTQSSRYLVKRTGEKVFLECVQDMDHENMFWYRQDPGLGLRLIYFSYDVKMKEKGDIPEGYSVSREKKERFSLILESASTNQTSMYLCASSSNPPGLLYFGPGTRLLVL.

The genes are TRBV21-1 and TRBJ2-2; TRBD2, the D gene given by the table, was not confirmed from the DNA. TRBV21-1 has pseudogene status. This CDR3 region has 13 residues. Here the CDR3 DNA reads TGTGCCAGCAGCACGGGGGGCACCGGGGAGCTGTTTTTT. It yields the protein CASSTGGTGELFF.

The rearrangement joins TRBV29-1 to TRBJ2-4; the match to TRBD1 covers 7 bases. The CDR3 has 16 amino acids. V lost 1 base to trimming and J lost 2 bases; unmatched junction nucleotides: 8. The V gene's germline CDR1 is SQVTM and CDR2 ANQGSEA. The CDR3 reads CSVEALGRGSKNIQYF. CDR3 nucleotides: TGCAGCGTTGAAGCTCTGGGCAGGGGGTCCAAAAACATTCAGTACTTC.

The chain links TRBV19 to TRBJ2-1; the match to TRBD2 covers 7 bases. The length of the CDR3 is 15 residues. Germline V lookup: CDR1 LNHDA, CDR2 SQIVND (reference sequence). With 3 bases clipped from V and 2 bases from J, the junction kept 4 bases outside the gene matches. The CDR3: CASSILRETYNEQFF. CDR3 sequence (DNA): TGTGCCAGTAGTATTTTGCGGGAGACCTACAATGAGCAGTTCTTC.

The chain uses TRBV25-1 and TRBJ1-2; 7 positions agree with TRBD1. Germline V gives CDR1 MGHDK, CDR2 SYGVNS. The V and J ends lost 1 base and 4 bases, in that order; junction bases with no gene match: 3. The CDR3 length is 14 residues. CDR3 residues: CASSESGDSYGYTF. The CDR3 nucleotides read TGTGCCAGCAGTGAATCGGGGGACAGCTATGGCTACACCTTC.

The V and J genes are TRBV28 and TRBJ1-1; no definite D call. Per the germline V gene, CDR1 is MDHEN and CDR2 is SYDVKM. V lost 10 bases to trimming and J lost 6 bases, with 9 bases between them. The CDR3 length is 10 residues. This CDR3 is CATRLAEAFF. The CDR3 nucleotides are TGTGCCACCAGACTCGCTGAAGCTTTCTTT.

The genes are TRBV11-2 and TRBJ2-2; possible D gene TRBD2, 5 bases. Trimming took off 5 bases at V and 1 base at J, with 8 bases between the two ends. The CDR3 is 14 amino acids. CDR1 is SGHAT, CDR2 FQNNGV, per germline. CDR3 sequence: CASSRTVNTGELFF. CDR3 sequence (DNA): TGTGCCAGCAGCCGGACTGTGAACACCGGGGAGCTGTTTTTT. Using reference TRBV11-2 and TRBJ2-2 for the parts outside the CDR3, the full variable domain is EAGVAQSPRYKIIEKRQSVAFWCNPISGHATLYWYQQILGQGPKLLIQFQNNGVVDDSQLPKDRFSAERLKGVDSTLKIQPAKLEDSAVYLCASSRTVNTGELFFGEGSRLTVL.

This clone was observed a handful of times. CDR3 sequence: CASNLGSMNTEAFF. For the CDR3, the DNA is TGCGCCAGCAATCTGGGCTCGATGAACACTGAAGCTTTCTTT. The chain carries TRBV5-1 and TRBJ1-1; D ambiguous. Germline CDR1 reads SGHRS; CDR2 reads YFSETQ. With 6 bases removed from V and 0 bases from J, the gap between germline ends came to 12 bases. CDR3 length: 14 residues.

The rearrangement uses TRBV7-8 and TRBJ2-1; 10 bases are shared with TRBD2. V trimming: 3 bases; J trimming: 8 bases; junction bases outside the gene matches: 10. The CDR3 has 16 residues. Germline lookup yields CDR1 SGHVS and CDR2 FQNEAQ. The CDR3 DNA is TGTGCCAGCAGCTTTGTATTCGCTAGCGGGAGAGATGAGCAGTTCTTC. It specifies CASSFVFASGRDEQFF.

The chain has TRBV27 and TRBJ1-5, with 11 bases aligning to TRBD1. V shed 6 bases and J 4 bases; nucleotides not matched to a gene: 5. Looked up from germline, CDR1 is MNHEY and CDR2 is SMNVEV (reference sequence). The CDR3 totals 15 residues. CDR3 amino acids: CASRDRGHPNQPQHF. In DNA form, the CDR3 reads TGTGCCAGCAGGGACAGGGGGCACCCTAATCAGCCCCAGCATTTT.

DNA of the CDR3: TGTGCCAGCAGCTCTAAGGGACTAGCGGGGGGCTACGAGCAGTACTTC. Amino acids: CASSSKGLAGGYEQYF. The chain combines TRBV7-2 with TRBJ2-7; 15 bases match TRBD2. The CDR3 loop spans 16 amino acids. Germline V gene lookup returns CDR1 SGHTA and CDR2 FQGNSA. The ends lost 4 bases at V and 3 bases at J; junction bases unmatched: 4.

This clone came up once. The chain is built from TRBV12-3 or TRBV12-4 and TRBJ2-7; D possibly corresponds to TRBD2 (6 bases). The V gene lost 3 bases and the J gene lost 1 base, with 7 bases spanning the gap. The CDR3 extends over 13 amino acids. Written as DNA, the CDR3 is TGTGCCAGCAGTTTCGGGAGTTCCTACGAGCAGTACTTC. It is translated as CASSFGSSYEQYF.

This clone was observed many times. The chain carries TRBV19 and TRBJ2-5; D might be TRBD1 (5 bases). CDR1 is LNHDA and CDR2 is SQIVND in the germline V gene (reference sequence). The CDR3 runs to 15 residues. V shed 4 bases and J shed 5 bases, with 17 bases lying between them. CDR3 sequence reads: CASSTRLGAGETQYF. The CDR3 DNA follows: TGTGCCAGTAGTACTAGACTTGGGGCAGGGGAGACCCAGTACTTC.